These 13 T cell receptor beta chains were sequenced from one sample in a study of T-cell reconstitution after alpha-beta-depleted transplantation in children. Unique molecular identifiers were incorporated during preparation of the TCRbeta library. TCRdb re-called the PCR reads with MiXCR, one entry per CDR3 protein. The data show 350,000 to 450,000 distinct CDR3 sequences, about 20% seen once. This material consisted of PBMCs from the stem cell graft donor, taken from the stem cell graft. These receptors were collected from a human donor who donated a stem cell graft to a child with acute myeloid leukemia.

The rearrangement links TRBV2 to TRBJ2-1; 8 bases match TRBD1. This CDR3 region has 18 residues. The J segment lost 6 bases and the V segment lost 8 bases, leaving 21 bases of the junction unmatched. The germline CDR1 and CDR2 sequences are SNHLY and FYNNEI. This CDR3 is CASRVGVLAGQAINEQFF. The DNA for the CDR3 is TGTGCCAGCCGAGTGGGTGTTCTTGCGGGACAGGCCATCAATGAGCAGTTCTTC.

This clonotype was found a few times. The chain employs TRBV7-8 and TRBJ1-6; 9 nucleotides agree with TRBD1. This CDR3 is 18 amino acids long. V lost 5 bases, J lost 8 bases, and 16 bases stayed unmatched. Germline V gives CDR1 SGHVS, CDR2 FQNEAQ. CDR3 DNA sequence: TGTGCCAGCAGCAAACAGGGGGCGAGAGGGTCCGGGTATTCACCCCTCCACTTT. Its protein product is CASSKQGARGSGYSPLHF. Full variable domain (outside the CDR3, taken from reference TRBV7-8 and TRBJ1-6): GAGVSQSPRYKVAKRGQDVALRCDPISGHVSLFWYQQALGQGPEFLTYFQNEAQLDKSGLPSDRFFAERPEGSVSTLKIQRTQQEDSAVYLCASSKQGARGSGYSPLHFGNGTRLTVT.

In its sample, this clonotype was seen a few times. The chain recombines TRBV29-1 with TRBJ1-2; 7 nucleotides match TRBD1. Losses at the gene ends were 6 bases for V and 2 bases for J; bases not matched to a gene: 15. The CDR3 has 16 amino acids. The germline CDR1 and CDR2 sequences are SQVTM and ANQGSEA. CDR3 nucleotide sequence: TGCAGCGTCCCGAGTTGGGGGACAGATAAAAACTATGGCTACACCTTC. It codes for CSVPSWGTDKNYGYTF.

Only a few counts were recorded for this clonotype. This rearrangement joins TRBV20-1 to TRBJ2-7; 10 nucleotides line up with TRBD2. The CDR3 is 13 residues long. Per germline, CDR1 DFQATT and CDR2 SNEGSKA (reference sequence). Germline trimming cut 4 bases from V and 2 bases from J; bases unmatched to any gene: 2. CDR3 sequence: CSATTSGTYEQYF. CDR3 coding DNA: TGCAGTGCTACCACTAGCGGGACCTACGAGCAGTACTTC.

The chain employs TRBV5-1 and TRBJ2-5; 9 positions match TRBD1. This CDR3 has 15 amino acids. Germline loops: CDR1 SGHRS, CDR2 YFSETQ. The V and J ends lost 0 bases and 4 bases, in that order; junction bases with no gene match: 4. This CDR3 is CASSLAGTGPETQYF. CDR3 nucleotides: TGCGCCAGCAGCTTGGCCGGGACAGGGCCAGAGACCCAGTACTTC.

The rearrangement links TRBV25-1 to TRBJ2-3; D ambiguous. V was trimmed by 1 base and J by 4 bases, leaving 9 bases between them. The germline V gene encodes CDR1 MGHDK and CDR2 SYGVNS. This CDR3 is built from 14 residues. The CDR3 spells CASSESSTADTQYF. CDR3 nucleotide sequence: TGTGCCAGCAGTGAATCTAGTACCGCAGATACGCAGTATTTT.

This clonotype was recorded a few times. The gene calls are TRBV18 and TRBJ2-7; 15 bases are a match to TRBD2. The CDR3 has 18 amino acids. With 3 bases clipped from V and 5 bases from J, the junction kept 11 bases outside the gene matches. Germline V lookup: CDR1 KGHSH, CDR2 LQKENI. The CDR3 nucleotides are TGTGCCAGCTCACCCCTCGGGACTAGCGGGAGGATGGACCACGAGCAGTACTTC. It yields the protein CASSPLGTSGRMDHEQYF.

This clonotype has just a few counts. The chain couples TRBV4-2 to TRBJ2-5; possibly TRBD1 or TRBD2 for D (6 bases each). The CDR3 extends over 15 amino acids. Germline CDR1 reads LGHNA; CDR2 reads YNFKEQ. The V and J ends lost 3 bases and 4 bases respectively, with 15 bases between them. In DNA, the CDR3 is TGTGCCAGCAGCCAGATAGGGGGGTCCGGAGAGACCCAGTACTTC. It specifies CASSQIGGSGETQYF.

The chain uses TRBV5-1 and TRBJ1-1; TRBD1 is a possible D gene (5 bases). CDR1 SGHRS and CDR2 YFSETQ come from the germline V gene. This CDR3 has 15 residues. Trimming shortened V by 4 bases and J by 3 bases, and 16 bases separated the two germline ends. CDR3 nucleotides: TGCGCCAGCAGCCCGCGACAGAATGAATACACTGAAGCTTTCTTT. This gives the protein CASSPRQNEYTEAFF.

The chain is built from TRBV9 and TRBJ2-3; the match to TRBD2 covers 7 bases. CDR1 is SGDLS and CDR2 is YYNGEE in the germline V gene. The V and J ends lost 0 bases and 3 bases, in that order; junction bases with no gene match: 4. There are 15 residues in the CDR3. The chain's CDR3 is CASSVAAGDTDTQYF. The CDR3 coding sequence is TGTGCCAGCAGCGTAGCGGCGGGAGATACAGATACGCAGTATTTT.

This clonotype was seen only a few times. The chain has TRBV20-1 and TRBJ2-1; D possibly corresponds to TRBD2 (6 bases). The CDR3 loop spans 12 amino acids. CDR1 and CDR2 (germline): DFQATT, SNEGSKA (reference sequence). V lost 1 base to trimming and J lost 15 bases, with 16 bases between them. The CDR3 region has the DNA TGCAGTGCTAGAGTCGGAGGGACTCCGTGGTTCTTC. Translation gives CSARVGGTPWFF.

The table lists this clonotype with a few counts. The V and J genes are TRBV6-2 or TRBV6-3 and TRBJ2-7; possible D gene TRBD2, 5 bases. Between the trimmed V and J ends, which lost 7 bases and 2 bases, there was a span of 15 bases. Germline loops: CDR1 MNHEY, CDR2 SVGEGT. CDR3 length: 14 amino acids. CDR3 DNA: TGTGCCAGCACCCCGGGATCCCAGCCCTACGAGCAGTACTTC. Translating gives CASTPGSQPYEQYF.

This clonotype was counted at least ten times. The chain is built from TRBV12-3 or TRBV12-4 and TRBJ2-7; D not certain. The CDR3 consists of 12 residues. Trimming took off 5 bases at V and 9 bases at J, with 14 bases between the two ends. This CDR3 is CASSQTRSGQYF. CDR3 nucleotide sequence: TGTGCCAGCAGTCAGACACGGTCGGGGCAGTACTTC.